This record covers a single TCR beta chain. Germline V gene sequence: CDR1 SGHAT, CDR2 FQDESV (reference sequence). Deletions cut 1 base from V and 1 base from J, with 4 bases between. There are 13 residues in the CDR3. The data were obtained in a study of T cells in tumors after PD-1 blockade. As for the study in general: Daily vismodegib 150 mg continued in a subset of anti-PD-1-treated patients.

The protocol was immunoSEQ multiplex PCR, while the TCRdb copy is restricted to in-frame clones and leaves out a portion. The table records 60,000 to 70,000 clones, 74% of them present only once. The sample consisted of PBMCs, taken after anti-PD-1 treatment. The clonotype originates from a human donor with basal cell carcinoma. The V and J genes are TRBV11-1 and TRBJ1-1; D call uncertain. The CDR3 loop is CASSLGKNTEAFF. The CDR3 coding sequence is TGTGCCAGCAGCTTAGGCAAGAACACTGAAGCTTTCTTT.